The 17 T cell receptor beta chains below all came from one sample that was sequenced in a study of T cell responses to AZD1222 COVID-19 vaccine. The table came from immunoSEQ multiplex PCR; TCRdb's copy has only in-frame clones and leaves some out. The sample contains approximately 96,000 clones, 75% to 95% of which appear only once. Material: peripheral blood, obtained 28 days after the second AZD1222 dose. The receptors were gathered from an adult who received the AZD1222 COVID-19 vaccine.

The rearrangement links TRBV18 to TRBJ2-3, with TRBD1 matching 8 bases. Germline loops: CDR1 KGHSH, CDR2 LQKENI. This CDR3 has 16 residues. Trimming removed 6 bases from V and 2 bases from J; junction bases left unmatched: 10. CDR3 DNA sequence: TGTGCCAGCTCCCCCACCTTGACAGGGGCCACAGATACGCAGTATTTT. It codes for CASSPTLTGATDTQYF. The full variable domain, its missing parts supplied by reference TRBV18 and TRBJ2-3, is NAGVMQNPRHLVRRRGQEARLRCSPMKGHSHVYWYRQLPEEGLKFMVYLQKENIIDESGMPKERFSAEFPKEGPSILRIQQVVRGDSAAYFCASSPTLTGATDTQYFGPGTRLTVL.

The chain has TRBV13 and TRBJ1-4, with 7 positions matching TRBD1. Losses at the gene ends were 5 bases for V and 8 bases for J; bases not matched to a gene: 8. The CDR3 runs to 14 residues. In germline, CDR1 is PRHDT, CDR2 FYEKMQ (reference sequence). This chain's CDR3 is CASSPRQGWEKLFF. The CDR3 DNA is TGTGCCAGCAGCCCCAGACAGGGTTGGGAAAAACTGTTTTTT.

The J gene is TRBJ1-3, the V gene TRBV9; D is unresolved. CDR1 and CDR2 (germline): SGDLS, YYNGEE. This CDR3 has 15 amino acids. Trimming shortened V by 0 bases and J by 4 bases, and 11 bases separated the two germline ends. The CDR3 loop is CASSVDLAAGNTIYF. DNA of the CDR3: TGTGCCAGCAGCGTAGATTTGGCAGCCGGAAACACCATATATTTT.

The CDR3 loop is CASSQPGQGFAEAFF. The CDR3 region has the DNA TGTGCCAGCAGCCAACCTGGACAGGGCTTCGCTGAAGCTTTCTTT. This chain connects TRBV13 to TRBJ1-1, with 8 bases identical to TRBD1. With V trimmed by 5 bases and J by 6 bases, 11 bases remained unmatched. Germline loops: CDR1 PRHDT, CDR2 FYEKMQ (reference sequence). The CDR3 totals 15 residues.

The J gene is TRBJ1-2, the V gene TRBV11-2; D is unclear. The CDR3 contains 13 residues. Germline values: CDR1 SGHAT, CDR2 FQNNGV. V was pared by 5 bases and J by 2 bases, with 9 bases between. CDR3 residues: CASSALPNYGYTF. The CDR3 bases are TGTGCCAGCAGCGCCCTCCCGAACTATGGCTACACCTTC.

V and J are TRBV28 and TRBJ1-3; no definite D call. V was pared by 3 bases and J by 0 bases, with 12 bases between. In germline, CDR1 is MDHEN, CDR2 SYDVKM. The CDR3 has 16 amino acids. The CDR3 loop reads CASSFGLFYSGNTIYF. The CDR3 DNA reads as TGTGCCAGCAGTTTCGGACTTTTTTACTCTGGAAACACCATATATTTT.

The CDR3 region has the DNA TGTGCCAGCAGCCAAGGTCGAGTAGCGGGGGGAATAGATACGCAGTATTTT. Translation: CASSQGRVAGGIDTQYF. V usage is TRBV14 and J usage is TRBJ2-3, with TRBD2 matching over 10 bases. This CDR3 contains 17 residues. With 1 base clipped from V and 5 bases from J, the junction kept 9 bases outside the gene matches. Germline CDR1 reads SGHDN; CDR2 reads FVKESK.

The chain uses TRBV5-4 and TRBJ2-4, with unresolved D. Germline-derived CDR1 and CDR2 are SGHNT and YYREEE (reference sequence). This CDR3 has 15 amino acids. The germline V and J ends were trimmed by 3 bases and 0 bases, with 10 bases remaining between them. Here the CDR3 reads CASSSSTGAKNIQYF. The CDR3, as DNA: TGTGCCAGCAGCTCCTCGACCGGAGCCAAAAACATTCAGTACTTC.

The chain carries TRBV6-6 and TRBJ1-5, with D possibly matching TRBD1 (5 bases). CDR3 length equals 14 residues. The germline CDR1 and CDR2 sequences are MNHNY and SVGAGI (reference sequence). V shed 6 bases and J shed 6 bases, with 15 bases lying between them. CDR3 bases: TGTGCCAGCAGAACGACAGAAATCTTTCAGCCCCAGCATTTT. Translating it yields CASRTTEIFQPQHF.

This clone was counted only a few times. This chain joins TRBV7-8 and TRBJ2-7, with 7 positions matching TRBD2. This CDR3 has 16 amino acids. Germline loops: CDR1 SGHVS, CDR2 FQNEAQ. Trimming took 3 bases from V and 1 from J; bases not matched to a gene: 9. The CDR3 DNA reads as TGTGCCAGCAGCTTGCGGACGGGGGGAAGGTCCTACGAGCAGTACTTC. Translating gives CASSLRTGGRSYEQYF.

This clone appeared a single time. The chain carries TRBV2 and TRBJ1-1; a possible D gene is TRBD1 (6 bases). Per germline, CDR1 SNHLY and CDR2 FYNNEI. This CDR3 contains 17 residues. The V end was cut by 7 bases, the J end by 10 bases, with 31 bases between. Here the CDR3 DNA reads TGTGCCAGCATCCGCGATGGGGTCCGACAGGTTAATGGAGGAGCTTTCTTT. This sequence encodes CASIRDGVRQVNGGAFF.

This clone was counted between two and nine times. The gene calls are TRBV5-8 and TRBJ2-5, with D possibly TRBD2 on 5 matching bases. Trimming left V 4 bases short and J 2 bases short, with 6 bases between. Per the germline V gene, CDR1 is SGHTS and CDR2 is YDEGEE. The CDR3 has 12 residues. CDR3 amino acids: CASSPGQETQYF. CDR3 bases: TGTGCCAGCAGCCCGGGGCAAGAGACCCAGTACTTC.

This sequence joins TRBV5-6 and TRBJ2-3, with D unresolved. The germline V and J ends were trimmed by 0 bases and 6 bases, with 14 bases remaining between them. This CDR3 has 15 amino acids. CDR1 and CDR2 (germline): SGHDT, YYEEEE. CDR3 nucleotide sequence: TGTGCCAGCAGCTTGGACTTAGGTCCCGTTGATACGCAGTATTTT. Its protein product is CASSLDLGPVDTQYF.

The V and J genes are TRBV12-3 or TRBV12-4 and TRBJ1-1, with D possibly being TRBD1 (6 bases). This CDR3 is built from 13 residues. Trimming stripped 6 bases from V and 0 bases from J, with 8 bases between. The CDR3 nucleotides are TGTGCCAGCAGAGGACAGCTGAACACTGAAGCTTTCTTT. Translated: CASRGQLNTEAFF.

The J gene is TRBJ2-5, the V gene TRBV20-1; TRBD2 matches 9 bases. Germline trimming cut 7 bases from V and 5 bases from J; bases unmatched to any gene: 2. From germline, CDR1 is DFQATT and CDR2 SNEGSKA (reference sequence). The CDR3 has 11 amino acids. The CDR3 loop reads CSVAGDETQYF. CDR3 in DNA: TGCAGTGTAGCGGGAGATGAGACCCAGTACTTC.

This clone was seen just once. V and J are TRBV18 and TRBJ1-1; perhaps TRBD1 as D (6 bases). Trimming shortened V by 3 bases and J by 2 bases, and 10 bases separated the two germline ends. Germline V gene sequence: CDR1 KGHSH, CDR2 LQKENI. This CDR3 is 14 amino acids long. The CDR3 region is CASSPQGRNTEAFF. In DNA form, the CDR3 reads TGTGCCAGCTCACCCCAGGGGAGAAACACTGAAGCTTTCTTT.

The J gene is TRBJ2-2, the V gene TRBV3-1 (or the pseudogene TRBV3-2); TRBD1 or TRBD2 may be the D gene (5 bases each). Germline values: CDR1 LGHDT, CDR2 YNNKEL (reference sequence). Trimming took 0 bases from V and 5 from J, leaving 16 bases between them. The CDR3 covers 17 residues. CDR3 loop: CASSQDWTSRRTGELFF. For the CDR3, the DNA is TGTGCCAGCAGCCAAGATTGGACAAGTCGGAGGACCGGGGAGCTGTTTTTT.